The source of this T cell receptor (beta chain) is a study of T cell responses to AZD1222 COVID-19 vaccine. Background on the study: Second-dose intervals of approximately 4 or approximately 12 weeks were pooled.

About this clone: No antigen is known for it.

Method: immunoSEQ multiplex PCR; TCRdb's copy keeps in-frame clones and lacks some. Among around 120,000 clones listed, around 94% were seen once. The study, taken as a whole, reports: Recipients of AZD1222 seropositive at baseline numbered only 6 or 7. Clonal diversity may have been underestimated in mostly white British donors.

Germline lookup yields CDR1 SGHRS and CDR2 YFSETQ. This CDR3 is built from 16 residues. J was trimmed by 8 bases and V by 0 bases; bases with no gene match: 7. The rearrangement uses TRBV5-1 and TRBJ2-1, with 11 bases identical to TRBD2. The receptor comes from an adult in good health. Specimen: peripheral blood, collected on day 0 of AZD1222 vaccination. The CDR3 DNA is TGCGCCAGCAGCTTGGAGTTTAGCGGGAGGGGGGATGAGCAGTTCTTC. Residues: CASSLEFSGRGDEQFF.